A selection of T cell receptor beta chains follows, all from one sample in a study of blood T cell repertoires in COVID-19. TCRdb's table, derived via immunoSEQ multiplex PCR, lists solely in-frame clones and lacks some. The sample has roughly 180,000 clones, 79% seen once. The sequencing input was peripheral blood. Receptor source: a woman aged 55-69 years with COVID-19, enrolled during active disease. Both conserved end residues are part of each CDR3. D genes are given only for firm matches. Where a row states a size, it is once, few, many or the class of an expanded clone; other rows omit it.

V	size	J	D	CDR3	DNA
TRBV24-1	-	TRBJ1-4	TRBD1	CATGSGQDNEKLFF	TGTGCCACCGGGAGCGGACAGGATAATGAAAAACTGTTTTTT
TRBV7-8	-	TRBJ2-1	-	CASSLAGGNEQFF	TGTGCCAGCAGCCTTGCCGGGGGCAATGAGCAGTTCTTC
TRBV9	-	TRBJ2-5	TRBD2	CASSPRTSGGAIQETQYF	TGTGCCAGCAGCCCCCGGACTAGCGGGGGGGCAATCCAAGAGACCCAGTACTTC
TRBV7-2	-	TRBJ2-5	TRBD2	CASSLTGGPETQYF	TGTGCCAGCAGCTTGACGGGAGGGCCGGAGACCCAGTACTTC
TRBV19	-	TRBJ2-5	TRBD2	CASRGRAEETQYF	TGTGCCAGTAGGGGGAGGGCAGAAGAGACCCAGTACTTC
TRBV9	-	TRBJ2-2	TRBD1	CASSRRTVTGVNTGELFF	TGTGCCAGCAGCCGTAGGACAGTTACAGGGGTTAACACCGGGGAGCTGTTTTTT
TRBV2	-	TRBJ2-4	TRBD2	CASRPTSGRANIQYF	TGTGCCAGCAGACCGACTAGCGGGAGGGCAAACATTCAGTACTTC
TRBV7-8	-	TRBJ1-5	TRBD1	CASSLGVSATGGSRGNQPQHF	TGTGCCAGCAGCTTAGGGGTATCCGCGACAGGGGGTTCCCGGGGCAATCAGCCCCAGCATTTT
TRBV28	-	TRBJ1-5	-	CASSPPPGANQPQHF	TGTGCCAGCAGTCCCCCCCCAGGGGCTAATCAGCCCCAGCATTTT
TRBV27	-	TRBJ1-2	-	CASSLQGQGGYTF	TGTGCCAGCAGTCTGCAGGGGCAGGGCGGCTACACCTTC
TRBV10-3	-	TRBJ2-5	TRBD2	CAIKSNSGNQETQYF	TGTGCCATCAAATCGAATAGCGGGAACCAAGAGACCCAGTACTTC
TRBV28	-	TRBJ1-2	TRBD1	CASSTADRAGVYGYTF	TGTGCCAGCAGTACGGCGGACAGGGCTGGTGTCTATGGCTACACCTTC
TRBV6-5	-	TRBJ1-4	TRBD1	CASSYSSRGREKLFF	TGTGCCAGCAGTTACTCTTCCAGGGGGCGAGAAAAACTGTTTTTT
TRBV6-4	-	TRBJ2-2	TRBD1	CASSPGQDTGELFF	TGTGCCAGCAGCCCCGGACAGGACACCGGGGAGCTGTTTTTT
TRBV7-8	few	TRBJ2-5	TRBD2	CASSSSGGETQYF	TGTGCCAGCAGCTCTAGCGGGGGGGAGACCCAGTACTTC
TRBV24-1	-	TRBJ2-5	TRBD2	CATSGSGGIGETQYF	TGTGCCACCAGTGGTAGCGGGGGGATCGGAGAGACCCAGTACTTC
TRBV6-5	once	TRBJ2-2	-	CASRTGSGGELFF	TGTGCCAGCAGAACGGGCTCAGGGGGGGAGCTGTTTTTT
TRBV7-9	-	TRBJ1-4	-	CASSLAAVSEKLFF	TGTGCCAGCAGCTTAGCGGCCGTATCCGAAAAACTGTTTTTT
TRBV5-1	-	TRBJ2-1	TRBD2	CASSTPGLVSNEQFF	TGCGCCAGCAGCACTCCGGGACTAGTCAGCAATGAGCAGTTCTTC
TRBV5-1	once	TRBJ1-4	TRBD1	CASSLNTGDNEKLFF	TGCGCCAGCAGCTTAAACACAGGGGATAATGAAAAACTGTTTTTT
TRBV6-2/TRBV6-3	-	TRBJ1-3	-	CASSGQPISGNTIYF	TGTGCCAGCAGCGGACAGCCAATCTCTGGAAACACCATATATTTT
TRBV15	-	TRBJ1-1	TRBD1	CATSRDVGGWDTEAFF	TGTGCCACCAGCAGAGATGTAGGGGGCTGGGACACTGAAGCTTTCTTT
TRBV24-1	-	TRBJ2-2	TRBD2	CATSDGQRGNTGELFF	TGTGCCACCAGTGATGGCCAGCGGGGGAACACCGGGGAGCTGTTTTTT
TRBV5-1	-	TRBJ2-3	-	CASSLRGTRHGDTQYF	TGCGCCAGCAGCTTGAGAGGGACTCGTCATGGAGATACGCAGTATTTT
TRBV7-2	-	TRBJ2-7	TRBD2	CASSLEHLLAGGYEQYF	TGTGCCAGCAGCTTAGAGCATTTACTAGCGGGAGGCTACGAGCAGTACTTC
TRBV7-2	-	TRBJ2-1	TRBD1	CASSSGQGARQFF	TGTGCCAGCAGCTCCGGACAGGGGGCACGGCAGTTCTTC
TRBV7-2	-	TRBJ2-1	TRBD1	CASSPTGASHNEQFF	TGTGCCAGCAGCCCGACAGGGGCGTCCCACAATGAGCAGTTCTTC
TRBV5-4	many	TRBJ1-6	TRBD1	CASSTRTGDNSPLHF	TGTGCCAGCAGCACTAGGACAGGGGACAATTCACCCCTCCACTTT
TRBV18	-	TRBJ2-2	-	CASSPSGGANTGELFF	TGTGCCAGCTCCCCAAGTGGCGGGGCGAACACCGGGGAGCTGTTTTTT
TRBV7-9	-	TRBJ1-2	-	CASTAGQGGYGYTF	TGTGCCAGCACTGCGGGCCAGGGAGGCTATGGCTACACCTTC
TRBV5-6	-	TRBJ1-5	TRBD1	CASSSLGTGDQPQHF	TGTGCCAGCAGCTCTCTCGGGACAGGGGATCAGCCCCAGCATTTT
TRBV5-1	-	TRBJ1-1	TRBD1	CASSLFRGQVEAFF	TGCGCCAGCAGCTTGTTCAGGGGGCAGGTTGAAGCTTTCTTT
TRBV5-6	-	TRBJ2-1	TRBD2	CASSPGLAGVTSYNEQFF	TGTGCCAGCAGCCCGGGACTAGCGGGAGTTACCTCCTACAATGAGCAGTTCTTC
TRBV28	-	TRBJ2-2	-	CASSPQGAGYNTGELFF	TGTGCCAGCAGTCCCCAGGGAGCGGGCTATAACACCGGGGAGCTGTTTTTT
TRBV5-1	-	TRBJ2-5	-	CASRPTGPETQYF	TGCGCCAGCAGACCCACAGGGCCCGAGACCCAGTACTTC
TRBV7-8	-	TRBJ2-5	-	CASSSERGGRETQYF	TGTGCCAGCAGCTCAGAAAGGGGGGGACGGGAGACCCAGTACTTC
TRBV6-5	-	TRBJ2-6	-	CACSVERANVLTF	TGTGCCTGCTCGGTGGAGCGGGCCAACGTCCTGACTTTC
TRBV24-1	once	TRBJ2-3	TRBD1	CATSAPDRDSTDTQYF	TGTGCCACCAGTGCCCCGGACAGGGACTCCACAGATACGCAGTATTTT
TRBV6-4	-	TRBJ2-1	TRBD2	CASSSHSGSSYNEQFF	TGTGCCAGCAGTTCACATAGCGGGAGCTCCTACAATGAGCAGTTCTTC
TRBV11-2	once	TRBJ1-4	-	CASSLDRDEKLFF	TGTGCCAGCAGCTTAGACAGGGATGAAAAACTGTTTTTT
TRBV27	-	TRBJ1-2	-	CASGLRTEYGYTF	TGTGCCAGCGGTCTTCGGACAGAGTATGGCTACACCTTC
TRBV11-2	-	TRBJ2-2	-	CASSPGSYTGELFF	TGTGCCAGCAGTCCCGGGTCCTACACCGGGGAGCTGTTTTTT
TRBV7-2	-	TRBJ2-5	TRBD1	CASSPWTGGETQYF	TGTGCCAGCAGCCCCTGGACAGGGGGAGAGACCCAGTACTTC
TRBV10-3	-	TRBJ1-3	-	CAIRGGSSGNTIYF	TGTGCCATCAGGGGGGGAAGCTCTGGAAACACCATATATTTT
TRBV28	-	TRBJ2-3	TRBD2	CASILGGRGADTQYF	TGTGCCAGCATCCTCGGAGGGAGGGGTGCAGATACGCAGTATTTT
TRBV9	-	TRBJ2-4	TRBD2	CASSVGTSGGGKNIQYF	TGTGCCAGCAGCGTAGGAACTAGCGGGGGGGGCAAAAACATTCAGTACTTC
TRBV6-1	once	TRBJ2-7	-	CASSDRLDSYEQYF	TGTGCCAGCAGTGACAGACTAGACTCCTACGAGCAGTACTTC
TRBV6-5	-	TRBJ2-3	-	CASQGLLITDTQYF	TGTGCCAGCCAGGGACTGCTAATCACAGATACGCAGTATTTT
TRBV9	-	TRBJ1-1	-	CASSVEMGPTEAFF	TGTGCCAGCAGCGTAGAGATGGGGCCCACTGAAGCTTTCTTT
TRBV9	few	TRBJ1-3	TRBD1	CASSYRGGGNTIYF	TGTGCCAGCAGCTACAGGGGAGGTGGAAACACCATATATTTT
TRBV7-2	once	TRBJ2-1	-	CASSAILRGEQFF	TGTGCCAGCAGCGCTATTCTAAGGGGTGAGCAGTTCTTC
TRBV7-8	-	TRBJ1-5	TRBD1	CASSRGQGNNQPQHF	TGTGCCAGCAGCCGAGGACAGGGGAACAATCAGCCCCAGCATTTT
TRBV7-6	-	TRBJ2-7	TRBD2	CASSLGTSGSKVYEQYF	TGTGCCAGCAGCCTTGGGACTAGCGGGAGTAAGGTCTACGAGCAGTACTTC
TRBV7-2	-	TRBJ1-5	-	CASSPSLSNQPQHF	TGTGCCAGCAGCCCTTCCCTAAGCAATCAGCCCCAGCATTTT
TRBV5-1	-	TRBJ2-3	-	CASRGARDTQYF	TGCGCCAGCAGGGGGGCGCGAGATACGCAGTATTTT
TRBV21-1	-	TRBJ1-2	-	CASTQVDTSNYGYTF	TGTGCCAGCACCCAAGTGGACACCTCTAACTATGGCTACACCTTC
TRBV7-3	-	TRBJ2-5	-	CASSPRGAGTQYF	TGTGCCAGCAGCCCGCGGGGAGCGGGGACCCAGTACTTC
TRBV3-1/TRBV3-2	-	TRBJ2-2	-	CASSQRDTGELFF	TGTGCCAGTTCGCAGAGGGACACCGGGGAGCTGTTTTTT
TRBV28	-	TRBJ1-2	-	CASSLGPDYGYTF	TGTGCCAGCAGTTTAGGGCCAGACTATGGCTACACCTTC
TRBV7-2	many	TRBJ2-5	-	CASSLSEETQYF	TGTGCCAGCAGCTTGTCGGAAGAGACCCAGTACTTC